This TCR beta chain was identified during a study of beta chain features in type 1 diabetes. Study conclusions and caveats: Type 1 diabetes patients had moderately but significantly shorter TCRB CDR3s in all four CD4+ subsets.

Germline V gives CDR1 SGHAT, CDR2 FQNNGV. The CDR3 is made up of 15 amino acids. V lost 0 bases to trimming and J lost 9 bases; unmatched junction nucleotides: 5. What was sequenced were expressed TCRB transcripts, since all of the isolated RNA had been reverse transcribed. Some clones are missing from TCRdb's copy, which holds only in-frame ones; the method was immunoSEQ multiplex PCR. The table records tens of thousands of clones, about 50% of them present only once. With regard to this clone: Its matching antigen is unknown.

Material: central memory CD4+ T cells from blood. The V gene is TRBV11-2, the J gene TRBJ1-6, with TRBD1 matching over 7 bases. This clonotype originated in a man aged 25 to 40 with type 1 diabetes. CDR3 nucleotide sequence: TGTGCCAGCAGCTTAGATCAGGGGGTCAGTTCACCCCTCCACTTT. Amino acid sequence: CASSLDQGVSSPLHF.